A selection of T cell receptor beta chains follows, all from one sample in a study of T cell changes during pregnancy in multiple sclerosis. Profiling relied on immunoSEQ multiplex PCR, and the TCRdb table lists in-frame clones only, not all of them. The sample includes 20,000 to 25,000 clones, just under 85% of them seen just once. Sequencing was performed on CD8+ T cells from peripheral blood mononuclear cells, taken in the first trimester of pregnancy. All receptors derive from a female donor in good health, enrolled as a control in a pregnancy study. The CDR3 runs from the conserved cysteine through the conserved F or W. The D gene is left open where the match is weak. Only part of the rows carry a size: once, few, many, or a class if the clone is expanded.

. TRBJ1-6 TRBV6-4 TRBD1 TGTGCCAGCAGTGACGGTTCAGGGGGCAATTCACCCCTCCACTTT CASSDGSGGNSPLHF
. TRBJ2-7 TRBV7-2 . TGTGCCAGCAGCTCACGGGACCCCCCAGCGGGCTACGAGCAGTACTTC CASSSRDPPAGYEQYF
. TRBJ2-7 TRBV4-3 . TGCGCCAGCAGCCAAGATTCGACAGGTCAGTCCTCCGAGCAGTACTTC CASSQDSTGQSSEQYF
. TRBJ1-1 TRBV7-3 TRBD1 TGTGCCAGCAGCTTAACCCCCCCCAGGGGGCCGAACACTGAAGCTTTCTTT CASSLTPPRGPNTEAFF
. TRBJ1-5 TRBV6-4 . TGTGCCAGCAGTGACAGCGGGGACAATCAGCCCCAGCATTTT CASSDSGDNQPQHF
. TRBJ2-7 TRBV10-3 . TGTGCCATCAGCGTGGGCACGGGGGATACCCCCTACGAGCAGTACTTC CAISVGTGDTPYEQYF
. TRBJ2-5 TRBV5-1 . TGCGCCAGCAGCTTGGCAGGTAACCAAGAGACCCAGTACTTC CASSLAGNQETQYF
. TRBJ2-1 TRBV4-2 . TGTGCCAGCAGCCAAGATGTACAGGGTATTTCCTACAATGAGCAGTTCTTC CASSQDVQGISYNEQFF
. TRBJ2-3 TRBV19 TRBD2 TGTGCCAGTGCACCCCTAGCGGGGGGGTTTAGAGATACGCAGTATTTT CASAPLAGGFRDTQYF
. TRBJ2-7 TRBV9 TRBD2 TGTGCCAGCAGCGTAGCTTTAGTCGGGAGAGCGGGAGAGCAGTACTTC CASSVALVGRAGEQYF
. TRBJ1-5 TRBV4-1 . TGCGCCAGCAGCCCACTGATGTTGGAGGTAGTCGATCAGCCCCAGCATTTT CASSPLMLEVVDQPQHF
. TRBJ2-1 TRBV27 . TGTGCCAGCAGTCCCCAACTTTGGACAGCGACCTCCTACAATGAGCAGTTCTTC CASSPQLWTATSYNEQFF
. TRBJ1-1 TRBV7-9 . TGTGCCAGCAGCCCGGAACAGGGTCCTGGGACTGAAGCTTTCTTT CASSPEQGPGTEAFF
once TRBJ2-7 TRBV10-3 TRBD1 TGTGCCATCAGGAGACAGGGGGACGAGCAGTACTTC CAIRRQGDEQYF
. TRBJ2-1 TRBV9 TRBD1 TGTGCCAGCAGCCCGCGGACAGGGTCGAATGAGCAGTTCTTC CASSPRTGSNEQFF
. TRBJ1-5 TRBV7-6 TRBD1 TGTGCCAGCAGCCCTCGGACAGGGGCGAGCAATCAGCCCCAGCATTTT CASSPRTGASNQPQHF
once TRBJ1-2 TRBV5-8 TRBD1 TGTGCCAGCAGCCTGGACAGGCCCTATGGCTACACCTTC CASSLDRPYGYTF